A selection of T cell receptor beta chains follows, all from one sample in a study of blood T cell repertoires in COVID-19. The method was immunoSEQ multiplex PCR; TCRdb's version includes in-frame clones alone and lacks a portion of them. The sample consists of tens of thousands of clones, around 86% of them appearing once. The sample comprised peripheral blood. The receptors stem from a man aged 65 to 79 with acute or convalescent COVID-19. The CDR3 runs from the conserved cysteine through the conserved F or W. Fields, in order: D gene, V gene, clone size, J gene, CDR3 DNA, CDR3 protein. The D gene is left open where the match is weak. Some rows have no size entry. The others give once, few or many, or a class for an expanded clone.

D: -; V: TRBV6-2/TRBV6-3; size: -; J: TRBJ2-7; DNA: TGTGCCAGCAGTCGCGATTTCAATCGGGAGCAGTACTTC; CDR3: CASSRDFNREQYF
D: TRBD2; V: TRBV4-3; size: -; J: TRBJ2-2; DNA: TGCGCCAGCAGCCAAGATCCGGGGACTAGCTACACCGGGGAGCTGTTTTTT; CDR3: CASSQDPGTSYTGELFF
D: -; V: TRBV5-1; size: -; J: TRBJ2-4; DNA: TGCGCCAGCAGTTCCCGGGATTTGAGAGGCATTCAGTACTTC; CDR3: CASSSRDLRGIQYF
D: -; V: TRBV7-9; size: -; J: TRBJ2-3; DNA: TGTGCCAGCAGCCCTATGGCTAGCGCGGGCACAGATACGCAGTATTTT; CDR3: CASSPMASAGTDTQYF
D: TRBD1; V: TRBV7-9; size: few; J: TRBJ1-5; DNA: TGTGCCAGCAGCTCGACCGGAACAGGGGCCCAGCCCCAGCATTTT; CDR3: CASSSTGTGAQPQHF
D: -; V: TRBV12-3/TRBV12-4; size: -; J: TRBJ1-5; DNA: TGTGCCAGCAGTCCGGGAGGGGGTCAGCCCCAGCATTTT; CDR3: CASSPGGGQPQHF
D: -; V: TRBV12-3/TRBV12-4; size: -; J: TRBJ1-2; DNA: TGTGCCAGCGACGGGGGAACCTATGGCTACACCTTC; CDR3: CASDGGTYGYTF
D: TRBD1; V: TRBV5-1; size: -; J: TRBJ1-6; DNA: TGCGCCAGCAGCATACAGGGGGAGCCGGATGGTTCACCCCTCCACTTT; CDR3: CASSIQGEPDGSPLHF
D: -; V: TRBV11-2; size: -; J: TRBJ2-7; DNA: TGTGCCAGCAGCTTTGGCAGCTACGAGCAGTACTTC; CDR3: CASSFGSYEQYF
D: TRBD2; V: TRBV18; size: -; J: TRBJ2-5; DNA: TGTGCCAGCTCACTCTCCTTGGTAGCGGGGGAAGAGACCCAGTACTTC; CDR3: CASSLSLVAGEETQYF
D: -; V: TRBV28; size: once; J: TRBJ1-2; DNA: TGTGCCAGCAGTGCCCCATCAAAATCAGCTAACTATGGCTACACCTTC; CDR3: CASSAPSKSANYGYTF
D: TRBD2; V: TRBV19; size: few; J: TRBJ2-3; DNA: TGTGCCAGTAAGGCGGCTAGCGGGGGAATGCAGTATTTT; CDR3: CASKAASGGMQYF
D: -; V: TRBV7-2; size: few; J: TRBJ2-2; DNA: TGTGCCAGCAGCTCCCAGGGGAGGGCAGTGAACACCGGGGAGCTGTTTTTT; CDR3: CASSSQGRAVNTGELFF
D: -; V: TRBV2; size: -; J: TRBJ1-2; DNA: TGTGCCAGCAGTGAAGATAGGAGTGGCTACACCTTC; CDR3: CASSEDRSGYTF
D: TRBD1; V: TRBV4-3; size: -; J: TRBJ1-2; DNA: TGCGCCAGCAGCCGACAGGGGGCGGACTATGGCTACACCTTC; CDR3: CASSRQGADYGYTF
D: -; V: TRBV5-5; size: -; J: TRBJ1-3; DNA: TGTGCCAGCAGCTTAAAAGGGGCCCTCTCTGGAAACACCATATATTTT; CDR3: CASSLKGALSGNTIYF
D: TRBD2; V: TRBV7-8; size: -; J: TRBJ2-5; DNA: TGTGCCAGCAGCTCGACGACTAGCGGGAGGAGGTCGCAGACCCAGTACTTC; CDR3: CASSSTTSGRRSQTQYF
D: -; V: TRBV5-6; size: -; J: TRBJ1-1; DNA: TGTGCCAGCAGCTTGCCCGGGACTCAGACTGAAGCTTTCTTT; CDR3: CASSLPGTQTEAFF
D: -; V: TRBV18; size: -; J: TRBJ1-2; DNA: TGTGCCAGCTCAAAATATACGACAGGAGGCAATGGCTACACCTTC; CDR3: CASSKYTTGGNGYTF
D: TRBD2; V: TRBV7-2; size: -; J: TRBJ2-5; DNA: TGTGCCAGCAGCTCGGGGACTAGCGGGGAGAGGGAGACCCAGTACTTC; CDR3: CASSSGTSGERETQYF
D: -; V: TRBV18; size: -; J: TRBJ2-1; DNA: TGTGCCAGCTCACCACAGCGCAACAATGAGCAGTTCTTC; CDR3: CASSPQRNNEQFF
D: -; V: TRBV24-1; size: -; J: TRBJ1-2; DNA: TGTGCCACCAGTGATCCGACAGATTCTGGCTACACCTTC; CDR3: CATSDPTDSGYTF
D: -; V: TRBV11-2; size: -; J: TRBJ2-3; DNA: TGTGCCAGCAGCTTAGTACAGAATACGCAGTATTTT; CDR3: CASSLVQNTQYF
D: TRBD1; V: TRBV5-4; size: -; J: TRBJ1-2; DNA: TGTGCCAGCAGCTTGGAGGCAGGGGGAGCCTATGGCTACACCTTC; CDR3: CASSLEAGGAYGYTF
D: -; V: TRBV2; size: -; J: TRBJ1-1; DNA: TGTGCCAGCAGTGGGGTATCACGGGACACTGAAGCTTTCTTT; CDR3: CASSGVSRDTEAFF
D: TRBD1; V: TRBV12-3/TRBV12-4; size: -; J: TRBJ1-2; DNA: TGTGCCAGCAGTCGGACAGGGTATGGCTACACCTTC; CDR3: CASSRTGYGYTF
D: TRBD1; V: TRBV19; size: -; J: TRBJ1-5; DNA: TGTGCCAGTAGTATGACAGGGGGAAACAATCAGCCCCAGCATTTT; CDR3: CASSMTGGNNQPQHF
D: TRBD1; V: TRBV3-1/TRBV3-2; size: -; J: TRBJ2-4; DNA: TGTGCCAGCAGCCGACGATTAACGACAGGGGGAGCCAAAAACATTCAGTACTTC; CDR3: CASSRRLTTGGAKNIQYF
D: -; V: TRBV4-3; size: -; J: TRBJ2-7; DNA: TGCGCCAGCAGCCAAGATGCACAGGGAATCTTATACGAGCAGTACTTC; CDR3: CASSQDAQGILYEQYF
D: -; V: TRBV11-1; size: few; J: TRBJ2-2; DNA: TGTGCCAGCAGCGCGTCAGGGGTCGGGGAGCTGTTTTTT; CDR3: CASSASGVGELFF
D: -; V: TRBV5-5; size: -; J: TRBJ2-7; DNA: TGTGCCAGCAGCTTGGGTAGGGGCGGACGGGACGAGCAGTACTTC; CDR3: CASSLGRGGRDEQYF
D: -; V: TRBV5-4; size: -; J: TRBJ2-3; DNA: TGTGCCAGCAGGACGGGGGTCCTAGCAGATACGCAGTATTTT; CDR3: CASRTGVLADTQYF
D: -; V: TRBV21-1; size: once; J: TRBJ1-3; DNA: TGTGCCAGCAGCAAAGACCCCGCAGGGTTCGAGTCTGGAAACACCATATATTTT; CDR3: CASSKDPAGFESGNTIYF
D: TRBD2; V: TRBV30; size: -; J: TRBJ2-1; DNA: TGTGCCTGGAGTGTAAGGACTAGCGTCCACTCCTACAATGAGCAGTTCTTC; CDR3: CAWSVRTSVHSYNEQFF
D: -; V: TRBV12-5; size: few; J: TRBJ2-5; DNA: TGTGCTAGTGGTTTGGGAAGAGGGACACCCGAAGAGACCCAGTACTTC; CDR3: CASGLGRGTPEETQYF
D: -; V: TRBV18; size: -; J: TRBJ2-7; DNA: TGTGCCAGCTCACTCACCGGACTACCCTACGAGCAGTACTTC; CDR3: CASSLTGLPYEQYF
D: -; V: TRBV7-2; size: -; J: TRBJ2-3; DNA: TGTGCCAGCAGCTTAAGCTCAGCCGCGGGGAGCACAGATACGCAGTATTTT; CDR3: CASSLSSAAGSTDTQYF
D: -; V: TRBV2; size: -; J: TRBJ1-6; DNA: TGTGCCAGCGACCGGACTAGGGGCACCTCACCCCTCCACTTT; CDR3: CASDRTRGTSPLHF
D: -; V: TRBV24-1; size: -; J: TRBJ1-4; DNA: TGTGCCACCAGTGATGCCAGGGTTCCTAATGAAAAACTGTTTTTT; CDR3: CATSDARVPNEKLFF
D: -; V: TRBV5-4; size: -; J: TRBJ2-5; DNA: TGTGCCAGCAGCTTGGGGGGAGTCCAAGAGACCCAGTACTTC; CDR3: CASSLGGVQETQYF
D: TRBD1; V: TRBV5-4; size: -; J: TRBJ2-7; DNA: TGTGCCAGCAGCTTGGAACAGGGGATTACTCCCGAGCAGTACTTC; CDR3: CASSLEQGITPEQYF
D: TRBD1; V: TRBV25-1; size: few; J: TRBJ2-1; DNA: TGTGCCAGCAGTGGACAGGGTTTCGACGAGCAGTTCTTC; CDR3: CASSGQGFDEQFF
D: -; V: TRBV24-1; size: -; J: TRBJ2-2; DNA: TGTGCCACCAGTGATTACAGGGTGGCCACCGGGGAGCTGTTTTTT; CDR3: CATSDYRVATGELFF
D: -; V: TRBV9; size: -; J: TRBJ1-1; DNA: TGTGCCAGCAGGGGGGCAGGGAACACTGAAGCTTTCTTT; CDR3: CASRGAGNTEAFF
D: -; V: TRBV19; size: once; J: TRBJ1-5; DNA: TGTGCCAGTAGTCCCGGGACATCAAATCAGCCCCAGCATTTT; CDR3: CASSPGTSNQPQHF
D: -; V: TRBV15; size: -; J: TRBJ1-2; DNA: TGTGCCACCAGCAGAGATCTCAGGGCCAGAGGGGGTGGCTACACCTTC; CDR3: CATSRDLRARGGGYTF
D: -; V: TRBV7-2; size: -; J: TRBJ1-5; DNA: TGTGCCAGCAGCTCCGGGCAGGGATATCAGCCCCAGCATTTT; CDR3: CASSSGQGYQPQHF
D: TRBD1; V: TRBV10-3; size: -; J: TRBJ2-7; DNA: TGTGCCACCCAGGGGAGGACAGGGGGTAACGAGCAGTACTTC; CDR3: CATQGRTGGNEQYF
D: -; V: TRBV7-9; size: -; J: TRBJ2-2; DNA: TGTGCCAGCAGCTTAGAGGAGCGCCCCGGGGAGCTGTTTTTT; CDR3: CASSLEERPGELFF
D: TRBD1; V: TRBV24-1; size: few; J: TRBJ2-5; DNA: TGTGCCACCAGTGATCAAACCGGGACAGTGATGGAGACCCAGTACTTC; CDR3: CATSDQTGTVMETQYF
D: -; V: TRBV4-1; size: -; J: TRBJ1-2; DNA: TGCGCCAGCAGCCACCTGCCGGGCTATGGCTACACCTTC; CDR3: CASSHLPGYGYTF
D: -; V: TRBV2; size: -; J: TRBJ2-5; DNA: TGTGCCAGCACGAGCTTTGAACTAGTGGACCAAGAGACCCAGTACTTC; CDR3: CASTSFELVDQETQYF
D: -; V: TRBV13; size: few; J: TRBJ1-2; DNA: TGTGCCAGCAGCTTAGGCAGTCGAAATTTAAACTATGGCTACACCTTC; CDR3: CASSLGSRNLNYGYTF
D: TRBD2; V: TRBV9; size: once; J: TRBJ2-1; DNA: TGTGCCAGCAGCGTAGGCGGGAGGGCCAATGAGCAGTTCTTC; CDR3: CASSVGGRANEQFF
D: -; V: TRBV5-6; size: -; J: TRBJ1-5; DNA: TGTGCCAGCAGCTCTGATCCGGGGAGGTCCCAGCATTTT; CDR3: CASSSDPGRSQHF
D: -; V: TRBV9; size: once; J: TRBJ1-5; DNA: TGTGCCAGCAGCCTGACGGAGGGGAACAATCAGCCCCAGCATTTT; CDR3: CASSLTEGNNQPQHF
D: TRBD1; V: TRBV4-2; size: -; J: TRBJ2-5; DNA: TGTGCCAGCAGCCAAGATGGACAGGGGGAGACCCAGTACTTC; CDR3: CASSQDGQGETQYF